The 20 T cell receptor delta chains listed next were all sequenced from one sample in a study of DNA immune sequencing with unique molecular identifiers (dated by TCRdb to about 2020). The library was made by multiplex PCR. Reads for this sample came from an Illumina MiniSeq. A 32-plex assay with primers for all 8 TRDV and 4 TRDJ genes covering the CDR3 was used to amplify genomic DNA. A 12-nucleotide UMI was introduced during 2 to 4 barcoding PCR cycles, after which a second PCR was performed with Illumina adapter primers. TCRdb called clones from the public reads with CATT, and repeated DNA sequences were later combined into one row. In this sample the table shows about 4,700 delta-chain clones, 10% to 15% of which occur a single time. The ten most abundant clones make up under 60% of the sample. Sequencing input: gamma-delta T cells enriched from blood buffy coat, or unenriched PBMCs (not recorded which). These receptors came from a human donor in good health.

V gene TRDV1 combines with J gene TRDJ1; maybe TRDD3 (6 bases). The germline CDR1 and CDR2 sequences are TSWWSYY and QGS. The CDR3 contains 20 residues. The ends were cut back, 4 bases at V and 0 bases at J, with 27 bases in the middle. The CDR3 DNA reads as TGTGCTCTTGGGGCCCCTCATCCTCAAGTGGGGGTCCTGAACACCGATAAACTCATCTTT. Translation: CALGAPHPQVGVLNTDKLIF.

For this clone: TCRdb attributes to this sequence the protein of a much larger clone, which differs from the DNA translation at residue 7; a read error is likely, and the protein displayed is translated from the DNA. The chain is built from TRDV2 and TRDJ3, with 9 bases fitting TRDD3. The V gene end was trimmed by 4 bases and the J gene end by 0 bases; junction bases not matched to a gene: 12. CDR1 is GEAIGNYY, CDR2 EKD, per germline. The length of the CDR3 is 20 residues. The CDR3 spells CACDPIALGESSWDTRQMFF. The DNA for the CDR3 is TGTGCCTGTGATCCCATTGCACTGGGGGAAAGCTCCTGGGACACCCGACAGATGTTTTTC.

No V gene was called here, but the J gene is TRDJ1; the DNA was not used to check the table's D call, TRDD3. CDR3 length equals 16 residues. Here the CDR3 DNA reads TGTGCAGCAGGTCGCAGGCTGGGGGAAGACACCGATAAACTCATCTTT. Translation gives CAAGRRLGEDTDKLIF.

This clone was observed a few times. The rearrangement uses TRDV2 and TRDJ3; 10 nucleotides match TRDD3. V trimming: 1 base; J trimming: 4 bases; junction bases outside the gene matches: 15. Germline lookup yields CDR1 GEAIGNYY and CDR2 EKD. CDR3 size: 21 residues. CDR3 sequence: CACDTRGVTGGFEWDTRQMFF. The CDR3 DNA sequence: TGTGCCTGTGACACTAGAGGGGTTACTGGGGGATTTGAGTGGGACACCCGACAGATGTTTTTC.

This clone was seen many times. The V and J genes are TRDV2 and TRDJ1; TRDD3 matches at 11 bases. The CDR3 loop spans 17 amino acids. Germline V CDR1 and CDR2: GEAIGNYY, EKD. Trimming cost V 1 base and J 3 bases; bases outside gene matches: 9. The CDR3 reads CACDTLTSGGYSDKLIF. The CDR3 DNA reads TGTGCCTGTGACACACTCACGTCTGGGGGATACTCCGATAAACTCATCTTT.

A note on this clone: The TCRdb protein comes from a much larger clone and disagrees with this DNA's translation at residue 5, likely due to a read error; the protein given here is derived from the DNA. The V gene went uncalled, while the J gene is TRDJ2; the D call of TRDD3 is as the table states it, not checked on the DNA. The CDR3 is 18 amino acids. This CDR3 reads CACDNLLGDTSLTAQLFF. CDR3 sequence (DNA): TGTGCCTGTGACAACCTACTGGGGGATACATCTCTGACAGCACAACTCTTCTTT.

On this clone: A far larger clone lies a single base away; this is likely a read error. Other DNA sequences in the same sample also yield this CDR3. The gene calls are TRDV2 and TRDJ3, with 7 bases lining up with TRDD3. The CDR3 length is 20 residues. Germline CDR1 GEAIGNYY, CDR2 EKD. The chain's CDR3 is CACDTGSLGVGSWDTRQMFF. The CDR3 DNA reads TGTGCCTGTGACACGGGAAGCCTGGGGGTCGGCTCCTGGGACACCCGTCAGATGTTTTTC.

This clone rates as hyperexpanded. At the DNA level, this CDR3 is encoded by other sequences in the same sample as well. The chain has TRDV2 and TRDJ1, with 11 positions matching TRDD3. Germline CDR1 GEAIGNYY, CDR2 EKD. The CDR3 sequence is 15 residues long. Unmatched junction bases numbered 8, after V lost 5 bases and J lost 4 bases. The CDR3 DNA follows: TGTGCCTGTGCCCAACTGGGGGATAGGGACGATAAACTCATCTTT. Protein product: CACAQLGDRDDKLIF.

Note on this clone: Given a far larger clone just one base away, this is likely a sequencing read error. The sample holds other DNA sequences that translate to the same CDR3. The chain links TRDV1 to TRDJ1; 10 bases map to TRDD3. The J gene, absent from TCRdb, was called here by matching the DNA to germline. With 4 bases clipped from V and 0 bases from J, the junction kept 29 bases outside the gene matches. Germline lookup yields CDR1 TSWWSYY and CDR2 QGS. The CDR3 is made up of 24 amino acids. CDR3 nucleotide sequence: TGTGCTCTTGGGGGTAGTTCATCCTGGACCTCTCGCCTGGGGGATATCCCGTACACCGATAAACTCATCTTT. Protein: CALGGSSSWTSRLGDIPYTDKLIF.

A single count supports this clone. The J gene corresponds to TRDJ1; a V gene call is absent; TRDD3 is the table's D call and was not checked against the DNA. This CDR3 has 16 residues. This CDR3 is CALGELAVLGDTLLIF. The CDR3 nucleotides are TGTGCTCTTGGGGAACTAGCCGTACTGGGGGATACTTTGCTCATCTTT.

By frequency in the sample, this clone is medium-sized. DNA of the CDR3: TGTGCCTGTGACTCCCTTGGGGATCCTGTAGACACCGATAAACTCATCTTT. Protein product: CACDSLGDPVDTDKLIF. The rearrangement joins TRDV2 to TRDJ1, with a possible D match to TRDD3 (6 bases). The CDR3 consists of 17 residues. Germline V gives CDR1 GEAIGNYY, CDR2 EKD. V was shortened by 3 bases and J by 0 bases, with 19 bases between the two germline ends.

This clone was found a few times. A read error is possible here, since a much larger clone lies one base away. Other DNA sequences of this sample code for an identical CDR3. This chain connects TRDV2 to TRDJ1, with TRDD3 identical over 13 bases. CDR1 and CDR2 (germline): GEAIGNYY, EKD. The CDR3 runs to 17 residues. The CDR3 loop is CACDALLGDTYTDKLIF. As DNA, the CDR3 is TGTGCCTGTGACGCATTACTGGGGGATACGTACACCGATAAACTCATTTTT.

This clone has a handful of counts. TCRdb has a much larger clone's protein, which differs at residue 17 from the translation of this DNA, likely because of a read error; what is shown is the protein translated from the DNA. The chain employs TRDV2 and TRDJ3; TRDD3 matches at 13 bases. The CDR3 extends over 20 amino acids. The germline gives CDR1 GEAIGNYY, CDR2 EKD. The CDR3 DNA sequence: TGTGCCTGTGACAAAGTACTGGGGGATACGCGCTCCTGGGACACCCGACGGATGTTTTTC. It specifies CACDKVLGDTRSWDTRRMFF.

This clone was seen more than once but under ten times. TCRdb lists the protein of a much larger clone for this DNA, which differs at residue 13, so this is likely a read error; the protein given here is translated from the DNA itself. The V gene is TRDV2, the J gene TRDJ1, with D unclear. Per the germline V gene, CDR1 is GEAIGNYY and CDR2 is EKD. The CDR3 has 16 amino acids. This chain's CDR3 is CACDPSDRKYTDELIF. CDR3 in DNA: TGTGCCTGTGACCCGTCCGATCGGAAGTACACCGATGAACTCATCTTT.

At least ten counts were recorded for this clone. This probably arose from a read error, given a far larger clone one base away. Additional DNA sequences in this sample encode the identical CDR3. V gene TRDV2 combines with J gene TRDJ1; maybe TRDD3 (6 bases). CDR1 is GEAIGNYY and CDR2 is EKD in the germline V gene. Trimming cost V 2 bases and J 0 bases, with 9 bases left between them. The CDR3 covers 14 residues. The CDR3 protein is CACDKVGDTDKLIF. The CDR3 DNA reads as TGTGCCTGTGACAAGGTGGGGGACACCGATAAACTCATCTTT.

In its sample, this clone was seen many times. The gene calls are TRDV1 and TRDJ1, with 13 bases that match TRDD3. TCRdb is silent on the J gene; assignment here came from matching the DNA to germline. Trimming at V came to 0 bases and at J to 7 bases, leaving 23 bases not matched to a gene. The CDR3 is 22 amino acids. The V gene's germline CDR1 is TSWWSYY and CDR2 QGS. CDR3 nucleotides: TGTGCTCTTGGGGAACTAGAGTGGCTTCCTAAGTCGTACTGGGGGATACGCGGTAAACTCATCTTT. As protein: CALGELEWLPKSYWGIRGKLIF.

This clone appeared a few times. TCRdb has a much larger clone's protein, which differs at residue 13 from the translation of this DNA, likely because of a read error; what is shown is the protein translated from the DNA. Within the sample, other DNA sequences also encode this same CDR3. J is TRDJ3 and V is TRDV2; 13 bases fit TRDD3. The CDR3 consists of 20 residues. CDR1 and CDR2 from the germline V gene are GEAIGNYY and EKD. The CDR3 DNA follows: TGTGCCTGTGACAAAGTACTGGGGGATACGCGCTCCAGGGACACCCGACAGATGTTTTTC. This sequence encodes CACDKVLGDTRSRDTRQMFF.

This clone was counted at least ten times. This DNA's translation differs at residue 11 from TCRdb's protein, which comes from a much larger clone; a read error is likely, and the protein shown is translated from the DNA. The V call is TRDV2, the J call TRDJ1; 11 bases map to TRDD3. CDR1 GEAIGNYY and CDR2 EKD come from the germline V gene. The trim removed 5 bases at V and 6 bases at J, leaving 10 bases unmatched. The CDR3 is made up of 15 amino acids. The CDR3 coding sequence is TGTGCCTGTGCCCAACTGGGGGATAGGGACAATAAACTCATCTTT. This translates into CACAQLGDRDNKLIF.

Details on this clone: This DNA's translation differs at residue 6 from TCRdb's protein, which comes from a much larger clone; a read error is likely, and the protein shown is translated from the DNA. The chain couples TRDV2 to TRDJ3; TRDD3 agrees at 10 bases. J lost 0 bases, V lost 4 bases, and 11 bases had no gene match. This CDR3 spans 20 amino acids. Germline V gene lookup returns CDR1 GEAIGNYY and CDR2 EKD. The CDR3 region is CACEPCWGIIGSWDTRQMFF. Written as DNA, the CDR3 is TGTGCCTGTGAACCGTGCTGGGGGATAATAGGCTCCTGGGACACCCGACAGATGTTTTTC.

This clone showed up just a few times. TCRdb has a much larger clone's protein, which differs at residue 15 from the translation of this DNA, likely because of a read error; what is shown is the protein translated from the DNA. J is TRDJ1 and V is TRDV2, with 9 bases matching TRDD3. The CDR3 is 18 amino acids. CDR1 is GEAIGNYY, CDR2 EKD, per germline. This CDR3 is CACDTVLSGGSYTDELIF. Here the CDR3 DNA reads TGTGCCTGTGACACCGTACTTTCTGGGGGATCTTACACCGATGAACTCATCTTT.